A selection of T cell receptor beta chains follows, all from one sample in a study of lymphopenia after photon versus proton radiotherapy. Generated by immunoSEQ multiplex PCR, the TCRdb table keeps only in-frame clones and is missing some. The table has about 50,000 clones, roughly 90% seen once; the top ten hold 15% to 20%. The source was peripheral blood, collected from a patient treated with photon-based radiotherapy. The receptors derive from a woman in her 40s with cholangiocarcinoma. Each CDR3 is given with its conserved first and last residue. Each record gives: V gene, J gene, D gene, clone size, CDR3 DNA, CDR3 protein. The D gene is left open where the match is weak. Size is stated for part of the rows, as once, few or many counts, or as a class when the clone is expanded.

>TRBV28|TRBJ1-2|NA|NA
TGTGCCAGCGGCGGGGAGGGACCAAGTGGGGGCTACACCTTC
CASGGEGPSGGYTF
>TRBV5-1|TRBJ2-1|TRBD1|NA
TGCGCCAGCAGCTTGAGTATGGGACAGGGGCTCAATGAGCAGTTCTTC
CASSLSMGQGLNEQFF
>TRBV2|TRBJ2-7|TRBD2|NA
TGTGCCAGCATACGGGAGGCGGGCGCTGACGAGCAGTACTTC
CASIREAGADEQYF
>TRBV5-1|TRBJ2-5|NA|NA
TGCGCCAGCAGCGCGGACCAAGAGACCCAGTACTTC
CASSADQETQYF
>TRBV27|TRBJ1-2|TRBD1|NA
TGTGCCAGCAGTCCGGGACAGGGGTTTAAAGGTCATGGCTACACCTTC
CASSPGQGFKGHGYTF
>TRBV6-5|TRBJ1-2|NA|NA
TGTGCCAGCAGTTGGAACTATAACTATGGCTACACCTTC
CASSWNYNYGYTF
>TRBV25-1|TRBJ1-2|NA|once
TGTGCCAGCAGTGAATCTATCTATGGCTACACCTTC
CASSESIYGYTF
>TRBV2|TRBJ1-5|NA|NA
TGTGCCAGCAGAGAGGACAGAGTTCCCTATCAGCCCCAGCATTTT
CASREDRVPYQPQHF
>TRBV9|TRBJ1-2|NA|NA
NA
CASSVGAGATF
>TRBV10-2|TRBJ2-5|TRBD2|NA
TGCGCCAGCAGCGACGGACTAGCGGGGGGTTTCTCTGAGACCCAGTACTTC
CASSDGLAGGFSETQYF
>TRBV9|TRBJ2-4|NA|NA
TGTGCCAGCAGCCCTGGGTTGGATTCGTCCAAAAACATTCAGTACTTC
CASSPGLDSSKNIQYF
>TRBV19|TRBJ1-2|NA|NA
TGTGCCAGTACCAGCACGGCAGAAGGTGGCTACACCTTC
CASTSTAEGGYTF
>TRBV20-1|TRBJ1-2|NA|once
TGCAGGGCGTTGGCTAACTATGGCTACACCTTC
CRALANYGYTF
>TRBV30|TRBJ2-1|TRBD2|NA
TGTGCCTGGAGACGTGGACTAGCGGGAAATGAGCAGTTCTTC
CAWRRGLAGNEQFF
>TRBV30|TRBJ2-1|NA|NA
TGTGCCTGGCGACCTGAGGGAGAGGGCTACAATGAGCAGTTCTTC
CAWRPEGEGYNEQFF
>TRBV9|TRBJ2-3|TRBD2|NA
TGTGCCAGCAGCGCCGGGACTAGCGGGAGAGTAGATACGCAGTATTTT
CASSAGTSGRVDTQYF
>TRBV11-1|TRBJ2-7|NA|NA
TGTGCCAGCAGCTATCACGACTACGAGCAGTACTTC
CASSYHDYEQYF
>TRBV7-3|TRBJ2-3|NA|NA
TGTGCCAGCAGTTTAGACTATCGAGATACGCAGTATTTT
CASSLDYRDTQYF
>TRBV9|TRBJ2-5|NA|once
TGTGCCAGCAGCGTCTCAGGCCAAGAGACCCAGTACTTC
CASSVSGQETQYF
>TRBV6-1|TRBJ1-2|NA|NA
TGTGCCGGAGCTCCGACAGACTCTGGCTACACCTTC
CAGAPTDSGYTF
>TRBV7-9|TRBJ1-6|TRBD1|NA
TGTGCCAGCAGGGGACAGGGGGTTGGTTCACCCCTCCACTTT
CASRGQGVGSPLHF
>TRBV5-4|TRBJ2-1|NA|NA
TGTGCCAGCAGCTTGGCGGGGCGGACCCACAATGAGCAGTTCTTC
CASSLAGRTHNEQFF
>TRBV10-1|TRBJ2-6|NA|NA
TGCGCCAGCAGTGATAGCTCTGGGGCCAACGTCCTGACTTTC
CASSDSSGANVLTF
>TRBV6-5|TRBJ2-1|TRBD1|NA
TGTGCCAGCAGTTCCCCGACAGGGCAAGTCGGGCAGTTCTTC
CASSSPTGQVGQFF
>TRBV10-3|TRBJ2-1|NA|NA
TGTGCCATCAGTAAAACCGGAACAAGTGAGGATGAGCAGTTCTTC
CAISKTGTSEDEQFF
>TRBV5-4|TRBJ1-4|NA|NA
TGTGCCATACAGGGTGGCACTAATGAAAAACTGTTTTTT
CAIQGGTNEKLFF
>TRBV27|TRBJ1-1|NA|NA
TGTGCCAGCAGTCCGAACGTGGGACATAACACTGAAGCTTTCTTT
CASSPNVGHNTEAFF
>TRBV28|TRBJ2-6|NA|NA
TGTGCCAGCAGCCTTGACCCACGAGCGGAGGGCTCTGGGGCCAACGTCCTGACTTTC
CASSLDPRAEGSGANVLTF
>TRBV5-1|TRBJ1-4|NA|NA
TGCGCCAGCAGCCTGACAGGAGGTAATGAAAAACTGTTTTTT
CASSLTGGNEKLFF
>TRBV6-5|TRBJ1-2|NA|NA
TGTGCCAGCAGCCGGCCCCCACTAGCTAACTATGGCTACACCTTC
CASSRPPLANYGYTF
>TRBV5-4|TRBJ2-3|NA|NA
TGTGCCAGCAGCTTGCAACAGGTCCTTTCGGATACGCAGTATTTT
CASSLQQVLSDTQYF
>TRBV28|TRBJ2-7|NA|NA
TGTGCCAGCTTAAAAACCACGGCCTACGAGCAGTACTTC
CASLKTTAYEQYF
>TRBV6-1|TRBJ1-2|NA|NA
TGTGCCATACAGGGCGGTACCGCCTATGGCTACACCTTC
CAIQGGTAYGYTF
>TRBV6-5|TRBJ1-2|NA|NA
TGTGCCAGCTCATCCTTTAGGACGGGTGGCTACACCTTC
CASSSFRTGGYTF
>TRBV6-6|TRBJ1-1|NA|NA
TGTGCCAGCAGGAACACTGAAGCTTTCTTT
CASRNTEAFF
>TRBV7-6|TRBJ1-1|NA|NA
TGTGCCAGCAGCTTATTGAGCGGCACTGAAGCTTTCTTT
CASSLLSGTEAFF
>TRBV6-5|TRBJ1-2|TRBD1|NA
TGTGCCAGCAGTTACGGGACAGGGGGTCGGAGTGGCTACACCTTC
CASSYGTGGRSGYTF
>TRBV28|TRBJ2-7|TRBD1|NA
TGTGCCAGCAGAGACCGGGACAGGGACTACGAGCAGTACTTC
CASRDRDRDYEQYF
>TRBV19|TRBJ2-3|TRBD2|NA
TGTGCCAGTAGTATGCGGGGGGGGCTCACAGATACGCAGTATTTT
CASSMRGGLTDTQYF
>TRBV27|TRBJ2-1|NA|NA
TGTGCCAGCAGTTTAAGCTCCAACAATGAGCAGTTCTTC
CASSLSSNNEQFF
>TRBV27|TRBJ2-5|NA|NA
TGTGCCAGCAGTAGCGTGTACCAAGAGACCCAGTACTTC
CASSSVYQETQYF
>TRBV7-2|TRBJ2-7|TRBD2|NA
TGTGCCAGCAGCTTAGGCCCCAGCGGGGGGGGCTCCTACGAGCAGTACTTC
CASSLGPSGGGSYEQYF
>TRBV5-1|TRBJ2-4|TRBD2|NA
TGCGCCAGCAGCTCCGAGGCGCGGGAGCCTAGGTACTTC
CASSSEAREPRYF
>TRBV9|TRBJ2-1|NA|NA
TGTGCCAGCAGCGTAGCAGGGGACTACAATGAGCAGTTCTTC
CASSVAGDYNEQFF
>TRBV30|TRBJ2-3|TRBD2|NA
TGTGCCTGGACCTACGTAGCGGGAGGGGCCGATACGCAGTATTTT
CAWTYVAGGADTQYF
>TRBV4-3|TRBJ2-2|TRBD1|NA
TGCGCCAGCAGCCAGGAGGACAGGGGGACCGGGGAGCTGTTTTTT
CASSQEDRGTGELFF
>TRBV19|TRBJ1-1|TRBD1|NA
TGTGCCAGTAGTATACAGAGGACAGGGGCAAGGAACACTGAAGCTTTCTTT
CASSIQRTGARNTEAFF
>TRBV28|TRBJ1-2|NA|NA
TGTGCCAGCAGTGGGATAGGATATGGCTACACCTTC
CASSGIGYGYTF
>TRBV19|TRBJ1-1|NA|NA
TGTGCCAGTAGACTGAACACTGAAGCTTTCTTT
CASRLNTEAFF
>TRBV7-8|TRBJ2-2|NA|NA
TGTGCCAGCAGCTTCAGCCCAAACACCGGGGAGCTGTTTTTT
CASSFSPNTGELFF
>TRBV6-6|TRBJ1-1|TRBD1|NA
TGTGCCAGCAGTTTGACAGGGACGAGCACTGAAGCTTTCTTT
CASSLTGTSTEAFF
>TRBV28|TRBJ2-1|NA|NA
TGTGCCAGCAGCCCGACTGCTACAGCCTACAATGAGCAGTTCTTC
CASSPTATAYNEQFF
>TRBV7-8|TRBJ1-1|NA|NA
TGTGCCAGCAGCCCCCGGGAACAGACCCGGCAGAACACTGAAGCTTTCTTT
CASSPREQTRQNTEAFF
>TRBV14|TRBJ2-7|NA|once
TGTGCCAGCAGCCAAGGGGGCAAGAAATACGAGCAGTACTTC
CASSQGGKKYEQYF
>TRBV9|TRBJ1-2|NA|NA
TGTGCCAGCAACACAAATCCGGGACCTGATGGCTACACCTTC
CASNTNPGPDGYTF